The present entry profiles one T cell receptor beta chain with its context. This sample was taken from a study of blood T cell repertoires in COVID-19. Trimming stripped 5 bases from V and 0 bases from J, with 17 bases between. The CDR3 is 16 residues long. CDR1 is LNHDA, CDR2 SQIVND, per germline (reference sequence). The table came from immunoSEQ multiplex PCR; TCRdb's copy has only in-frame clones and leaves some out. The sample shows some 160,000 clones, around 80% of them seen only once. V gene TRBV19 combines with J gene TRBJ2-7; D is possibly TRBD1 (6 bases). This sequence originates from a man aged 65 to 79 with active or convalescent COVID-19. Sequenced input: peripheral blood. CDR3 sequence: CASSVRDNQPSYEQYF. The CDR3, as DNA: TGTGCCAGTAGTGTCCGGGACAACCAACCCTCCTACGAGCAGTACTTC.